This T cell receptor (beta chain) came from a study of regulatory T cells in long-lasting Graves disease. General study results and limits: For persistent Graves' patients, TCR diversity was lower than for newly diagnosed ones.

The TCR beta library used iRepertoire HTBI primers with Arm-PCR amplification of CDR3. TCRdb ran MiXCR on the multiplex PCR reads and lists one entry per CDR3 protein. The sample shows 400,000 to 500,000 distinct CDR3 sequences, less than 25% of them seen only once. Regarding this clonotype: Its antigen is not known. One end of the junction fails to match germline, which may point to a read error.

Specified time point: persistent/refractory GD, antithyroid drugs over 5 years with positive TRAb. With RNA extracted from PBMCs as input, the TCR library was made. The patients were drawn from one endocrinology department in Xi'an, China. In germline, CDR1 is SGHTA, CDR2 FQGTGA. The CDR3 is made up of 17 amino acids. The receptor's source is a female donor with Graves disease. This chain connects TRBV7-3 to TRBJ2-2; D may be TRBD2 (6 bases). The input for sequencing was peripheral blood mononuclear cells (PBMCs), taken when the disease was refractory, from a patient treated with antithyroid drugs. This CDR3 is CASSLTRRGTNTGEPFF. The CDR3 nucleotides are TGTGCCAGCAGCTTAACAAGGCGGGGAACGAACACCGGGGAGCCGTTTTTT.